This T cell receptor (beta chain) was recovered during a study of blood T cell repertoires in COVID-19. Study information: Some COVID-19 samples were acute and others convalescent; all came from the United States, Italy and Spain.

The method was immunoSEQ multiplex PCR; TCRdb's version includes in-frame clones alone and lacks a portion of them. Among about 300,000 clones listed, 80% to 95% were seen once. V lost 3 bases and J lost 4, with 16 bases in between. CDR1 and CDR2 from the germline V gene are GTSNPN and SVGIG (reference sequence). The CDR3 is 15 residues long. Seattle cases were enrolled at active infection and followed longitudinally. This chain connects TRBV30 to TRBJ1-5; tentative D call: TRBD1 (6 bases). The sequencing input was peripheral blood. This sequence was found in a young woman with COVID-19, enrolled during active disease. CDR3 protein: CAWSSQGTTNQPQHF. The CDR3, as DNA: TGTGCCTGGAGCTCACAGGGAACGACGAATCAGCCCCAGCATTTT. Full variable domain (rest looked up from reference TRBV30 and TRBJ1-5): SQTIHQWPATLVQPVGSPLSLECTVEGTSNPNLYWYRQAAGRGLQLLFYSVGIGQISSEVPQNLSASRPQDRQFILSSKKLLLSDSGFYLCAWSSQGTTNQPQHFGDGTRLSIL.